One and the same sample provided the 32 T cell receptor beta chains below, sequenced in a study of tumor-infiltrating lymphocytes in oesophageal squamous cell carcinoma. TCRdb re-called the PCR reads through MiXCR, storing one row per CDR3 protein. The sample lists 20,000 to 30,000 distinct CDR3 sequences, more than 35% occurring once. The sequenced sample consisted of esophageal tumor tissue. The receptors originated from a male donor with esophageal squamous cell carcinoma.

This clonotype has a handful of counts. J is TRBJ2-4 and V is TRBV20-1; tentative D call: TRBD2 (5 bases). Between the trimmed V and J ends, which lost 0 bases and 7 bases, there was a span of 13 bases. The CDR3 length is 14 residues. CDR1 DFQATT and CDR2 SNEGSKA come from the germline V gene (reference sequence). The DNA of the CDR3 is TGCAGTGCTAGAGATTCCGGGAATAGGAACATTCAGTACTTC. This gives the protein CSARDSGNRNIQYF.

In this sample, this clonotype turned up a few times. V is TRBV6-6 and J is TRBJ2-7, with D unclear. The germline V and J ends were trimmed by 4 bases and 4 bases, with 8 bases remaining between them. This CDR3 has 12 residues. Germline CDR1 reads MNHNY; CDR2 reads SVGAGI (reference sequence). CDR3 nucleotide sequence: TGTGCCAGCAGTTCCGAGTTATACGAGCAGTACTTC. Its protein is CASSSELYEQYF.

This chain connects TRBV7-2 to TRBJ2-5; D remains ambiguous. The germline CDR1 and CDR2 sequences are SGHTA and FQGNSA. The V and J ends lost 4 bases and 2 bases respectively, with 5 bases between them. CDR3 length equals 12 residues. The CDR3 loop reads CASSYSQETQYF. The CDR3 DNA sequence: TGTGCCAGCAGCTACTCTCAAGAGACCCAGTACTTC.

CDR3 in amino acids: CARGEEDRSYEQYF. The DNA of the CDR3 is TGTGCCAGGGGAGAAGAGGACAGGAGCTACGAGCAGTACTTC. V usage is TRBV6-1 and J usage is TRBJ2-3; TRBD1 aligns across 7 bases. With the DNA end fitting TRBJ2-7 better, the J assignment may be wrong. Germline V lookup: CDR1 MNHNS, CDR2 SASEGT. There are 14 residues in the CDR3.

This clonotype was seen many times. V is TRBV18 and J is TRBJ2-5; D tentatively fits TRBD1 or TRBD2 (5 bases each). V lost 2 bases to trimming and J lost 4 bases, with 17 bases between them. The length of the CDR3 is 16 residues. CDR1 is KGHSH, CDR2 LQKENI, per germline. CDR3 DNA sequence: TGTGCCAGCTCACCATCGGGACCCCGGGCGGGAGAGACCCAGTACTTC. As protein: CASSPSGPRAGETQYF.

The chain couples TRBV5-8 to TRBJ2-3, with 7 bases aligning to TRBD2. V lost 2 bases to trimming and J lost 2 bases; unmatched junction nucleotides: 5. This CDR3 spans 15 amino acids. Germline lookup yields CDR1 SGHTS and CDR2 YDEGEE. The CDR3 is CASSLASGFTDTQYF. DNA for the CDR3: TGTGCCAGCAGCTTAGCTAGCGGATTCACAGATACGCAGTATTTT.

This clonotype came up many times. It may be a read error: a sequence one base away is much more abundant. The gene calls are TRBV7-9 and TRBJ2-7; D unclear. Trimming took 1 base from V and 7 from J, leaving 17 bases between them. The CDR3 covers 15 residues. Germline V gives CDR1 SEHNR, CDR2 FQNEAQ (reference sequence). The CDR3 loop is CASSLDRSVAAEQYF. DNA for the CDR3: TGTGCCAGCAGCTTAGATAGGAGCGTAGCCGCTGAGCAGTACTTC. Full variable domain (remainder filled in from reference TRBV7-9 and TRBJ2-7): DTGVSQNPRHKITKRGQNVTFRCDPISEHNRLYWYRQTLGQGPEFLTYFQNEAQLEKSRLLSDRFSAERPKGSFSTLEIQRTEQGDSAMYLCASSLDRSVAAEQYFGPGTRLTVT.

In its sample, this clonotype was seen many times. The V gene is TRBV11-2, the J gene TRBJ2-5; D unresolved. The CDR3 has 13 amino acids. Germline V gene data show CDR1 as SGHAT and CDR2 as FQNNGV. V was trimmed by 1 base and J by 1 base, leaving 4 bases between them. The CDR3 spells CASSLGVQETQYF. CDR3 sequence (DNA): TGTGCCAGCAGCTTAGGGGTCCAAGAGACCCAGTACTTC. Based on the CDR3 plus reference TRBV11-2 and TRBJ2-5, the full variable domain is EAGVAQSPRYKIIEKRQSVAFWCNPISGHATLYWYQQILGQGPKLLIQFQNNGVVDDSQLPKDRFSAERLKGVDSTLKIQPAKLEDSAVYLCASSLGVQETQYFGPGTRLLVL.

This clonotype was seen repeatedly, ten times or more. The chain is built from TRBV24-1 and TRBJ2-7; unclear D gene. Trimming cost V 6 bases and J 7 bases, with 9 bases left between them. The CDR3 totals 11 residues. The germline gives CDR1 KGHDR, CDR2 SFDVKD. CDR3 in amino acids: CATSLYNEQYF. The CDR3 nucleotides read TGTGCCACCAGTTTATACAATGAGCAGTACTTC.

This clonotype was observed at least ten times. A much larger clone lies one base from this, so it may be a read error. The gene calls are TRBV6-1 and TRBJ2-7, with TRBD2 matching over 13 bases. V was clipped by 3 bases and J by 7 bases; unmatched bases: 27. This CDR3 is 22 amino acids long. Germline lookup yields CDR1 MNHNS and CDR2 SASEGT. The CDR3 loop reads CASSDSLDVRTSGGSSYNEQYF. In nucleotides, the CDR3 is TGTGCCAGCAGTGACAGCTTGGATGTGAGGACTAGCGGGGGCAGCTCCTACAATGAGCAGTACTTC.

In this sample, this clonotype turned up a few times. At one boundary the junction diverges from the germline segment, which might be a read error. This chain links TRBV7-2 with TRBJ2-1, with 7 nucleotides matching TRBD2. Germline CDR1 reads SGHTA; CDR2 reads FQGNSA. This CDR3 contains 14 residues. The CDR3 region has the DNA TGTGCCAGCAGCTTGGGGACTACCTATAATGAGCAGTTCTTC. Translated: CASSLGTTYNEQFF.

The rearrangement joins TRBV12-3 or TRBV12-4 to TRBJ2-7; 11 nucleotides match TRBD2. Losses at the gene ends were 6 bases for V and 7 bases for J; bases not matched to a gene: 20. This CDR3 spans 18 amino acids. CDR3 region: CASSSLGASGRYYNEQYF. The CDR3 bases are TGTGCCAGCAGCTCTTTGGGGGCTAGCGGGAGGTACTACAATGAGCAGTACTTC.

This clonotype has just a few counts. The chain combines TRBV9 with TRBJ2-3, with TRBD1 identical over 8 bases. J was trimmed by 0 bases and V by 3 bases; bases with no gene match: 9. The CDR3 runs to 17 residues. CDR1 is SGDLS, CDR2 YYNGEE, per germline. CDR3 nucleotides: TGTGCCAGCAGCGCTCCCCGACAGGGGATGAGCACAGATACGCAGTATTTT. Translation: CASSAPRQGMSTDTQYF.

This clonotype was seen many times. The rearrangement uses TRBV2 and TRBJ2-7; no definite D call. Trimming took 4 bases from V and 5 from J, leaving 6 bases between them. This CDR3 has 11 residues. Germline V gene lookup returns CDR1 SNHLY and CDR2 FYNNEI. CDR3 region: CASSVGNEQYF. The CDR3 DNA sequence: TGTGCCAGCAGTGTCGGAAACGAGCAGTACTTC.

The CDR3 region has the DNA TGTGCCAGCAGCTTAGTTCACAGGGGTTTAGAGACCCAGTACTTC. Amino acid sequence: CASSLVHRGLETQYF. The chain joins TRBV7-9 to TRBJ2-5; 7 nucleotides line up with TRBD1. There are 15 residues in the CDR3. With 1 base clipped from V and 4 bases from J, the junction kept 6 bases outside the gene matches. Germline CDR1 SEHNR, CDR2 FQNEAQ (reference sequence).

The chain links TRBV7-2 to TRBJ2-5, with 11 bases that match TRBD2. TRBJ2-1 explains the end of the DNA better; the J call may be wrong. The CDR3 is made up of 16 amino acids. The germline gives CDR1 SGHTA, CDR2 FQGNSA. The CDR3 DNA is TGTGCCAGCAGCCTAGGTTTTAGCGGGGGGGACAATGAGCAGTTCTTC. Its protein product is CASSLGFSGGDNEQFF.

V usage is TRBV7-3 and J usage is TRBJ2-3, with D uncertain. V was pared by 1 base and J by 0 bases, with 5 bases between. This CDR3 has 14 amino acids. Germline lookup yields CDR1 SGHTA and CDR2 FQGTGA. CDR3 sequence: CASSLIPSTDTQYF. Written as DNA, the CDR3 is TGTGCCAGCAGCTTAATTCCTAGCACAGATACGCAGTATTTT.

The chain uses TRBV7-3 and TRBJ2-5, with 11 nucleotides matching TRBD2. Germline V CDR1 and CDR2: SGHTA, FQGTGA. V lost 4 bases, J lost 11 bases, and 12 bases stayed unmatched. The CDR3 contains 15 residues. DNA for the CDR3: TGTGCCAGCAGCTCCGGGACTAGCGGCGTCAATGAGCAGTACTTC. Translated: CASSSGTSGVNEQYF.

This clonotype has ten or more counts. The rearrangement links TRBV27 to TRBJ2-3; TRBD1 agrees at 10 bases. With V trimmed by 3 bases and J by 6 bases, 9 bases remained unmatched. The CDR3 spans 16 residues. Germline CDR1 is MNHEY and CDR2 is SMNVEV (reference sequence). The CDR3 spells CASSFPTGGALDTQYF. DNA for the CDR3: TGTGCCAGCAGTTTTCCGACAGGGGGCGCGTTGGATACGCAGTATTTT.

In this sample, this clonotype turned up many times. V gene TRBV11-2 combines with J gene TRBJ2-5; D gene ambiguous. The germline V and J ends were trimmed by 2 bases and 4 bases, with 5 bases remaining between them. Germline V gene lookup returns CDR1 SGHAT and CDR2 FQNNGV. This CDR3 is 12 amino acids long. The chain's CDR3 is CASSLSRETQYF. CDR3 nucleotide sequence: TGTGCCAGCAGCTTATCCAGAGAGACCCAGTACTTC.

This clonotype was seen a handful of times. This likely comes from a read error, as the CDR3 has no conserved phenylalanine or tryptophan at its end. No DNA is shown, since the ends of the CDR3 on it are uncertain; the CDR3 is the one TCRdb lists. The rearrangement uses TRBV7-8 and TRBJ2-1. The V gene's germline CDR1 is SGHVS and CDR2 FQNEAQ. Counting both end residues, the CDR3 totals 18 amino acids. CDR3 sequence reads: CASSLAVGDLASGYTFGS.

This chain links TRBV7-6 with TRBJ1-1, with 9 bases that match TRBD1. The CDR3 totals 14 residues. Per germline, CDR1 SGHVS and CDR2 FNYEAQ. V shed 4 bases and J 5 bases; nucleotides not matched to a gene: 5. The CDR3 protein is CASSSTDRGTEAFF. DNA of the CDR3: TGTGCCAGCAGCTCCACTGACAGGGGGACTGAAGCTTTCTTT.

The chain combines TRBV7-3 with TRBJ2-3; D is ambiguous. The CDR3 consists of 15 residues. V lost 5 bases, J lost 0 bases, and 12 bases lay in between. The germline V gene encodes CDR1 SGHTA and CDR2 FQGTGA. Here the CDR3 reads CASSRVGGSTDTQYF. The CDR3 DNA follows: TGTGCCAGCAGCCGCGTGGGCGGAAGCACAGATACGCAGTATTTT.

V gene TRBV11-2 combines with J gene TRBJ2-3; 11 bases are shared with TRBD2. Germline-derived CDR1 and CDR2 are SGHAT and FQNNGV. This CDR3 has 16 amino acids. The J segment lost 4 bases and the V segment lost 5 bases, leaving 8 bases of the junction unmatched. The CDR3 DNA is TGTGCCAGCAGCCCCCGTATAGCGGGGGGGTCAGATACGCAGTATTTT. Translating it yields CASSPRIAGGSDTQYF. The full variable domain, with the rest looked up from reference TRBV11-2 and TRBJ2-3, is EAGVAQSPRYKIIEKRQSVAFWCNPISGHATLYWYQQILGQGPKLLIQFQNNGVVDDSQLPKDRFSAERLKGVDSTLKIQPAKLEDSAVYLCASSPRIAGGSDTQYFGPGTRLTVL.

This clonotype counts as large (0.1 to 1%). The chain joins TRBV7-2 to TRBJ2-1; 7 positions match TRBD2. Unmatched junction bases numbered 6, after V lost 3 bases and J lost 10 bases. Looked up from germline, CDR1 is SGHTA and CDR2 is FQGNSA. The CDR3 runs to 13 residues. The CDR3 DNA is TGTGCCAGCAGCTTGGCGGGGGTCCCCGAGCAGTTCTTC. Translating gives CASSLAGVPEQFF.

In this sample, this clonotype is medium-sized. V gene TRBV25-1 combines with J gene TRBJ2-5; D is undetermined. Germline V gene data show CDR1 as MGHDK and CDR2 as SYGVNS. The CDR3 has 13 residues. Trimming removed 4 bases from V and 1 base from J, with 7 bases in between. CDR3 amino acids: CASSGLPQETQYF. In DNA form, the CDR3 reads TGTGCCAGCAGTGGGTTACCCCAAGAGACCCAGTACTTC.

This clonotype appeared a few times. The genes are TRBV19 and TRBJ2-1, with 7 nucleotides matching TRBD2. CDR1 is LNHDA, CDR2 SQIVND, per germline (reference sequence). The V segment lost 3 bases and the J segment 1 base; nucleotides outside the gene matches: 3. The CDR3 totals 15 residues. CDR3 nucleotides: TGTGCCAGTAGTATTCAAGCGGGGTCCTACAATGAGCAGTTCTTC. The encoded protein is CASSIQAGSYNEQFF.

This clonotype was recorded many times. The chain uses TRBV27 and TRBJ1-2; 10 bases fit TRBD1. Germline CDR1 MNHEY, CDR2 SMNVEV (reference sequence). With 5 bases clipped from V and 4 bases from J, the junction kept 10 bases outside the gene matches. The CDR3 has 16 residues. The CDR3 coding sequence is TGTGCCAGCAGTGCCCTCGGACAGGGGGTTGGCTATGGCTACACCTTC. The encoded protein is CASSALGQGVGYGYTF.

Turning to this clonotype: A much bigger clone sits one base away, suggesting this may be a read error. The V call is TRBV18, the J call TRBJ2-3; either TRBD1 or TRBD2 may supply D (5 bases each). The germline V and J ends were trimmed by 2 bases and 14 bases, with 23 bases remaining between them. Germline V gene lookup returns CDR1 KGHSH and CDR2 LQKENI. The CDR3 extends over 15 amino acids. Here the CDR3 reads CASSPAGSGTGELYF. CDR3 sequence (DNA): TGTGCCAGCTCACCAGCAGGGTCGGGCACCGGGGAGCTGTATTTT.

This clonotype was seen more than once but under ten times. V and J are TRBV7-2 and TRBJ1-1; 7 bases align to TRBD1. This CDR3 has 14 residues. Looked up from germline, CDR1 is SGHTA and CDR2 is FQGNSA. The V gene end was trimmed by 6 bases and the J gene end by 1 base; junction bases not matched to a gene: 5. The CDR3 sequence is CASRGQSTNTEAFF. CDR3 sequence (DNA): TGTGCCAGCAGGGGACAGTCTACGAACACTGAAGCTTTCTTT.

This clonotype came up many times. This sequence joins TRBV6-1 and TRBJ1-5; TRBD1 matches at 7 bases. This CDR3 is built from 15 residues. J gave up 0 bases and V 4 bases, and 3 bases lay outside the gene matches. CDR1 is MNHNS, CDR2 SASEGT, per germline. CDR3 in DNA: TGTGCCAGCAGTGGGAAGGGGGCTAGCAATCAGCCCCAGCATTTT. This encodes CASSGKGASNQPQHF.

This clonotype appeared many times. This may come from a read error, since a much larger clone is one base off. The chain carries TRBV4-1 and TRBJ2-7; weak D call: TRBD2 (6 bases). V was shortened by 4 bases and J by 7 bases, with 14 bases between the two germline ends. The CDR3 is 13 amino acids. Germline-derived CDR1 and CDR2 are MGHRA and YSYEKL. CDR3 residues: CASSREWGDEQYF. For the CDR3, the DNA is TGCGCCAGCAGCCGCGAATGGGGGGATGAGCAGTACTTC.